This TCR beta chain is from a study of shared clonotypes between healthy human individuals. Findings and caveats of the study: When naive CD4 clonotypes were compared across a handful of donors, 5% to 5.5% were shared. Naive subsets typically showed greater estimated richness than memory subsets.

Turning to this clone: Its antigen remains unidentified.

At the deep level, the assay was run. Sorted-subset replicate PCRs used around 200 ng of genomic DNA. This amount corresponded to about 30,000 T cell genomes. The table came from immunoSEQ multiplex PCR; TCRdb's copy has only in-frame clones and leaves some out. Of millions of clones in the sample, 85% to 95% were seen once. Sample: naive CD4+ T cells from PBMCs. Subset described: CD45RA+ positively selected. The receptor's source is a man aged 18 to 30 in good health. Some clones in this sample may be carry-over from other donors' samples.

CDR3 coding DNA: TGTGCCAGCAGCGTAGCCCCAGGAGCAGGGGACCCCGCCCAGTACTTC. Translating gives CASSVAPGAGDPAQYF. V usage is TRBV9 and J usage is TRBJ2-5; a weak D match, TRBD1 (6 bases). Germline assignment: CDR1 SGDLS and CDR2 YYNGEE. The V and J ends lost 0 bases and 9 bases respectively, with 21 bases between them. The length of the CDR3 is 16 residues.